The 11 T cell receptor beta chains below come from one sample, sequenced in a study of cytotoxic CD8 clonotypes in ibrutinib-treated CLL. Assay used: immunoSEQ multiplex PCR; TCRdb lists only in-frame clones, some missing. The table includes about 200,000 clones, 55% to 85% detected once. The sample in question was PBMCs, obtained after 24 months of ibrutinib treatment. These TCRs come from a human donor with chronic lymphocytic leukemia.

The chain joins TRBV19 to TRBJ1-2; D is unresolved. The ends were cut back, 4 bases at V and 8 bases at J, with 14 bases in the middle. This CDR3 has 13 amino acids. Germline V gives CDR1 LNHDA, CDR2 SQIVND (reference sequence). In DNA form, the CDR3 reads TGTGCCAGTAGTAATAATCCAGCGGGAGGCTACACCTTC. The encoded protein is CASSNNPAGGYTF.

The rearrangement joins TRBV19 to TRBJ2-7; D not resolved. There are 16 residues in the CDR3. CDR1 is LNHDA and CDR2 is SQIVND in the germline V gene (reference sequence). Trimming removed 8 bases at V and 0 bases at J, with 20 bases between. As DNA, the CDR3 is TGTGCCAGTCGAGTCAGGAGCCAAAGAAGCTCCTACGAGCAGTACTTC. It is translated as CASRVRSQRSSYEQYF.

The gene calls are TRBV4-3 and TRBJ1-4; no clear D. The CDR3 totals 14 residues. V shed 4 bases and J shed 1 base, with 7 bases lying between them. CDR1 and CDR2 (germline): LGHNA, YSLEER. The CDR3 bases are TGCGCCAGCAGCCCGCATCTAACTAATGAAAAACTGTTTTTT. Protein: CASSPHLTNEKLFF.

This sequence joins TRBV6-5 and TRBJ2-7; D gene uncertain. Germline V gives CDR1 MNHEY, CDR2 SVGAGI. The CDR3 extends over 14 amino acids. The V and J ends lost 5 bases and 5 bases respectively, with 16 bases between them. CDR3 sequence: CASSDRWSRDEQYF. CDR3 nucleotides: TGTGCCAGCAGTGACCGCTGGAGTCGGGACGAGCAGTACTTC.

The rearrangement links TRBV9 to TRBJ2-2; D is perhaps TRBD1 (5 bases). V was cut by 0 bases and J by 6 bases, with 15 bases left in between. Germline V gives CDR1 SGDLS, CDR2 YYNGEE. The CDR3 has 16 residues. In nucleotides, the CDR3 is TGTGCCAGCAGCGTAGCTCAGGGCGTACAAGCCGGGGAGCTGTTTTTT. It translates to CASSVAQGVQAGELFF.

The chain couples TRBV6-4 to TRBJ2-6; D remains ambiguous. CDR1 and CDR2 (germline): MRHNA, SNTAGT. V was cut by 6 bases and J by 0 bases, with 3 bases left in between. The CDR3 length is 13 residues. The DNA for the CDR3 is TGTGCCAGCAGAAACTCTGGGGCCAACGTCCTGACTTTC. Protein sequence: CASRNSGANVLTF.

The table lists this clone with a few counts. The CDR3 reads CASSLAETSRDEQFF. The CDR3 nucleotides are TGCGCCAGCAGCTTGGCCGAAACTAGTCGCGATGAGCAGTTCTTC. V usage is TRBV5-1 and J usage is TRBJ2-1; D is possibly TRBD2 (5 bases). CDR3 length: 15 amino acids. Trimming took off 0 bases at V and 8 bases at J, with 15 bases between the two ends. CDR1 and CDR2 from the germline V gene are SGHRS and YFSETQ.

The chain uses TRBV7-9 and TRBJ1-2; a possible D gene is TRBD1 (5 bases). The CDR3 sequence is 16 residues long. V gave up 3 bases and J gave up 4 bases, with 18 bases separating them. Germline assignment: CDR1 SEHNR and CDR2 FQNEAQ (reference sequence). This CDR3 is CASSFHQQDFVYGYTF. The CDR3 DNA reads as TGTGCCAGCAGCTTCCATCAACAGGACTTCGTCTATGGCTACACCTTC. The full variable domain, its missing parts supplied by reference TRBV7-9 and TRBJ1-2, is DTGVSQNPRHKITKRGQNVTFRCDPISEHNRLYWYRQTLGQGPEFLTYFQNEAQLEKSRLLSDRFSAERPKGSFSTLEIQRTEQGDSAMYLCASSFHQQDFVYGYTFGSGTRLTVV.

The V call is TRBV15, the J call TRBJ2-1; TRBD2 aligns across 12 bases. The V gene end was trimmed by 4 bases and the J gene end by 7 bases; junction bases not matched to a gene: 8. Germline CDR1 and CDR2: LNHNV and YYDKDF (reference sequence). The CDR3 loop spans 16 amino acids. CDR3 sequence (DNA): TGTGCCACCAGCAAACCGGGACTAGCGGGCCTAAATGAGCAGTTCTTC. It encodes CATSKPGLAGLNEQFF. The full variable domain, completed using reference TRBV15 and TRBJ2-1, is DAMVIQNPRYQVTQFGKPVTLSCSQTLNHNVMYWYQQKSSQAPKLLFHYYDKDFNNEADTPDNFQSRRPNTSFCFLDIRSPGLGDTAMYLCATSKPGLAGLNEQFFGPGTRLTVL.

The chain carries TRBV29-1 and TRBJ1-5; TRBD1 aligns across 11 bases. CDR1 SQVTM and CDR2 ANQGSEA come from the germline V gene. V shed 7 bases, J shed 5 bases, and the junction held 4 bases outside the gene matches. CDR3 length: 13 residues. The CDR3 loop reads CSAGQGADQPQHF. CDR3 DNA: TGCAGCGCCGGACAGGGGGCCGATCAGCCCCAGCATTTT.

The chain has TRBV5-1 and TRBJ1-1, with D possibly matching TRBD1 (5 bases). The CDR3 is 13 amino acids. Trimming took off 3 bases at V and 5 bases at J, with 11 bases between the two ends. CDR1 SGHRS and CDR2 YFSETQ come from the germline V gene. CDR3 nucleotides: TGCGCCAGCAGCTCCGGGACTGAGACTGAAGCTTTCTTT. This codes for CASSSGTETEAFF.